Listed below are T cell receptor beta chains from one sample, sequenced in a study of control samples from healthy donors and cancer patients. Clones were read by immunoSEQ multiplex PCR, and TCRdb kept only the in-frame ones, dropping some. The top ten clones hold 25% to 35% of a sample with roughly 70,000 clones, over 75% of them seen once. The sequenced sample was blood. These receptors were taken from a man between 50 and 59 years old in good health. Each CDR3 is given with its conserved first and last residue. A D gene is named only where the DNA matches it firmly. Clone size is given for some rows only: seen once, a few or many times, or a class if the clone is expanded.

v_call,j_call,d_call,clone_size,cdr3_aa,cdr3_nt
TRBV19,TRBJ2-5,TRBD2,-,CASSIGGKEETQYF,TGTGCCAGTAGTATCGGGGGGAAGGAAGAGACCCAGTACTTC
TRBV7-8,TRBJ1-2,TRBD1,-,CASSPIRQGLYSNYGYTF,TGTGCCAGCAGCCCCATACGACAGGGGCTCTACAGCAACTATGGCTACACCTTC
TRBV3-1/TRBV3-2,TRBJ2-7,-,few,CASSQDLPPEQYF,TGTGCCAGCAGCCAAGATCTTCCGCCCGAGCAGTACTTC
TRBV6-2/TRBV6-3,TRBJ2-3,TRBD1,-,CASSLPPFGQGARDTQYF,TGTGCCAGCAGTTTGCCACCCTTCGGACAGGGGGCAAGAGATACGCAGTATTTT
TRBV4-1,TRBJ1-2,-,-,CASSQAEPVGYGYTF,TGCGCCAGCAGCCAAGCTGAACCAGTCGGCTATGGCTACACCTTC
TRBV6-5,TRBJ1-5,-,-,CASRLGGEYQPQHF,TGTGCCAGCAGGCTCGGTGGGGAATATCAGCCCCAGCATTTT
TRBV29-1,TRBJ1-2,TRBD1,-,CSVETRDRGGYTF,TGCAGCGTTGAAACACGGGACAGGGGTGGCTACACCTTC
TRBV15,TRBJ2-1,TRBD1,-,CATSRQGSRNNEQFF,TGTGCCACCAGCCGACAGGGGTCCCGCAACAATGAGCAGTTCTTC
TRBV28,TRBJ1-1,-,-,CASSLRGARTEAFF,TGTGCCAGCAGTTTGCGGGGGGCCCGGACTGAAGCTTTCTTT
TRBV7-6,TRBJ1-2,-,-,CASSPIFRTRDYGYTF,TGTGCCAGCAGCCCAATCTTCAGGACGAGGGACTATGGCTACACCTTC
TRBV30,TRBJ1-1,-,-,CAWSVGGNTEAFF,TGTGCCTGGAGTGTAGGGGGGAACACTGAAGCTTTCTTT
TRBV29-1,TRBJ1-1,TRBD1,-,CSVGVGTVNTEAFF,TGCAGCGTTGGGGTGGGGACAGTGAACACTGAAGCTTTCTTT